This is a list of T cell receptor beta chains from one sample in a study of identical twins. TCRdb processed the 5' RACE reads anew with MiXCR; each CDR3 protein has one entry. The repertoire holds fewer than 550,000 distinct CDR3 sequences, roughly an eighth seen once, with approximately 1% in the top ten. This sample also appeared in a second study, on yellow fever vaccine responses in identical twins.

The specimen was CD4+ T cells sorted from blood. These receptors originate from a woman aged 18-30 years in good health. CDR3s include the opening cysteine and the closing phenylalanine or tryptophan. Fields, in order: D gene, V gene, CDR3 protein. D genes are given only for firm matches.

NA | TRBV12-3/TRBV12-4 | CASSQESILTDTQYF
NA | TRBV29-1 | CSVTANTGELFF
TRBD2 | TRBV7-9 | CASSSRTSGANTGELFF
TRBD2 | TRBV7-8 | CASSPKGLAGYGDEQYF
TRBD1 | TRBV5-5 | CASSDHRGTQPQHF
NA | TRBV5-1 | CASSSGPQETQYF
TRBD2 | TRBV12-3/TRBV12-4 | CASSLSGGSTDTQYF
NA | TRBV24-1 | CATSDPSQPYNEQFF
NA | TRBV20-1 | CSAWTQQVTQYF
NA | TRBV6-5 | CASSYSSPEYTYEQYF
NA | TRBV28 | CASSAPGGPNTGELFF
TRBD1 | TRBV4-2 | CASRQRTGANTEAFF
TRBD1 | TRBV10-3 | CAISARQGGFNGYTF
TRBD1 | TRBV7-3 | CASSLEGAPVTGELFF
TRBD2 | TRBV20-1 | CSASKIGGAFDEQFF
NA | TRBV29-1 | CSVTPRDKETQYF
TRBD2 | TRBV11-2 | CASSAGTSPLF
NA | TRBV7-9 | CASSTSGTLGSGGYTF
TRBD1 | TRBV18 | CASSPLTLGQRIGNTIYF
TRBD2 | TRBV28 | CASSPRLAGGPEQFF
NA | TRBV5-1 | CASRVGAEAFF
NA | TRBV5-1 | CASSLGRLMNSPLHF
NA | TRBV27 | CASSLAGLINNEQFF
NA | TRBV29-1 | CSVERLGGDTQYF
TRBD2 | TRBV20-1 | CCARDPLADNTGELFF
TRBD1 | TRBV27 | CASTDTGGVGTEAFF
TRBD1 | TRBV5-1 | CASSWTGRPADTQYF
NA | TRBV2 | CASSALEPRNSPLHF
NA | TRBV18 | CASSPYPGSYNEQFF
TRBD1 | TRBV5-1 | CASSPEGGTGYSPLHF
NA | TRBV2 | CASRESPGPGGDTQYF
NA | TRBV11-2 | CASSLVSGALGHGYTF
NA | TRBV27 | CASRPSRLGANEQYF
NA | TRBV15 | CATSSQGGRGDTQYF
NA | TRBV7-2 | CASSSPAHTDTQYF
NA | TRBV4-3 | CASSQDGGGGYNEQFF
NA | TRBV6-7 | CASSTCGGNQPQHF
NA | TRBV3-1 | CASSQELLTPLNEQFF
NA | TRBV11-2 | CASSFREWDTQYF
NA | TRBV15 | CATSRVGTDTQYF
TRBD2 | TRBV9 | CASSARTSVQETQYF
NA | TRBV6-4 | CASSPPYWGTNQPQHF
TRBD2 | TRBV29-1 | CSVEKFLSGGTQYF
NA | TRBV5-5 | CASSLSSVSYEQYF
NA | TRBV6-1 | CASSEAGGNEQYF
NA | TRBV7-8 | CASRLSSVGSIETQYF
NA | TRBV20-1 | CSAVEKLFF
TRBD2 | TRBV6-5 | CASSYGGLAELNEQFF
NA | TRBV5-1 | CASSPSTTGRNYGYTF
NA | TRBV25-1 | CASSDLGDTQYF
NA | TRBV10-3 | CAISVGGITGELFF
TRBD1 | TRBV7-9 | CASSLRGTASTDTQYF
TRBD1 | TRBV5-1 | CASSNRDRPTGELFF
NA | TRBV7-8 | CASGLNRAHSSIYGYTF
TRBD2 | TRBV20-1 | CSALRTNGGRGAPEQYF